What follows are 28 T cell receptor beta chains derived from one specimen sequenced in a study of blood T cells in healthy people across ages (dated by TCRdb to about 2015). Libraries were made using 5' RACE. The instrument given in TCRdb is Illumina HiSeq 2500. A second roughly 6 to 12 cycle PCR used a sample-barcoded 5' primer and a J-beta primer mix. Clones were called with MiXCR by TCRdb after fastp trimmed the public reads at Q25, and only in-frame beta chains were retained. Duplicate CDR3 protein sequences are folded into a single record with the most common DNA and genes. The sample table shows over 950,000 distinct CDR3 sequences, and more than 30% are seen once. Jointly, the top ten make up about an eighth of the sample. Sequenced input: blood. These receptors came from a man between 18 and 29 years old in good health.

This clonotype has ten or more counts. The gene calls are TRBV7-9 and TRBJ1-4; no firm D call. This CDR3 region has 12 residues. The germline CDR1 and CDR2 sequences are SEHNR and FQNEAQ (reference sequence). V was cut by 4 bases and J by 7 bases, with 7 bases left in between. The CDR3 DNA sequence: TGTGCCAGCAGCTCCCCGCCTGAAAAACTGTTTTTT. Translation: CASSSPPEKLFF.

The chain employs TRBV13 and TRBJ2-7; D is ambiguous. This CDR3 has 14 residues. Trimming took off 0 bases at V and 2 bases at J, with 8 bases between the two ends. Germline CDR1 and CDR2: PRHDT and FYEKMQ (reference sequence). The DNA of the CDR3 is TGTGCCAGCAGCTTAGGCTCGCTCGCCTACGAGCAGTACTTC. Its protein product is CASSLGSLAYEQYF.

The chain employs TRBV6-1 and TRBJ1-2; D gene uncertain. In germline, CDR1 is MNHNS, CDR2 SASEGT. The CDR3 is 13 amino acids. The V end lost 1 base, the J end lost 4 bases, and 7 bases lay between the germline ends. CDR3: CASSEGNIYGYTF. CDR3 nucleotide sequence: TGTGCCAGCAGTGAAGGGAATATCTATGGCTACACCTTC.

V is TRBV6-1 and J is TRBJ1-4; no clear D gene. Germline CDR1 MNHNS, CDR2 SASEGT. V was shortened by 5 bases and J by 6 bases, with 10 bases between the two germline ends. This CDR3 comprises 13 residues. The CDR3, as DNA: TGTGCCAGCAGTCACTTACCTGATGAAAAACTGTTTTTT. Residues: CASSHLPDEKLFF.

This clonotype was observed a handful of times. V gene TRBV12-3 or TRBV12-4 combines with J gene TRBJ1-2, with 10 bases matching TRBD1. The CDR3 runs 15 residues. The V segment lost 5 bases and the J segment 3 bases; nucleotides outside the gene matches: 6. CDR3 protein: CASSAVGTGDYGYTF. The CDR3 DNA reads TGTGCCAGCAGTGCAGTTGGGACAGGGGACTATGGCTACACCTTC.

The chain couples TRBV5-6 to TRBJ2-1, with D unresolved. The end of the DNA fits TRBJ2-7 better, so the J call may be wrong. The CDR3 loop spans 16 amino acids. Germline CDR1 reads SGHDT; CDR2 reads YYEEEE. The CDR3 region is CASSLAVGNTYNEQYF. CDR3 sequence (DNA): TGTGCCAGCAGCTTGGCAGTCGGTAACACCTACAATGAGCAGTACTTC.

There are a few counts of this clonotype. V is TRBV5-1 and J is TRBJ2-3, with 8 bases identical to TRBD2. CDR1 and CDR2 (germline): SGHRS, YFSETQ. The CDR3 consists of 16 residues. V was clipped by 3 bases and J by 0 bases; unmatched bases: 6. Here the CDR3 DNA reads TGCGCCAGCAGCTCCCTAGCGGGCCTAAGCACAGATACGCAGTATTTT. This encodes CASSSLAGLSTDTQYF.

V and J are TRBV7-9 and TRBJ2-7; the D gene is possibly TRBD2 (6 bases). Trimming removed 5 bases from V and 0 bases from J, with 8 bases in between. Germline V gene data show CDR1 as SEHNR and CDR2 as FQNEAQ (reference sequence). The CDR3 consists of 13 residues. The CDR3 is CASSQDYSYEQYF. CDR3 DNA sequence: TGTGCCAGCAGCCAGGACTACTCCTACGAGCAGTACTTC.

The V gene is TRBV15, the J gene TRBJ1-5; D is uncertain. The CDR3 is 12 residues long. Germline V lookup: CDR1 LNHNV, CDR2 YYDKDF (reference sequence). The V end was cut by 3 bases, the J end by 7 bases, with 7 bases between. The CDR3 coding sequence is TGTGCCACCAGCAGGGAGAACCAGCCCCAGCATTTT. Amino acids: CATSRENQPQHF. Looking up the rest from reference TRBV15 and TRBJ1-5 gives the full variable domain: DAMVIQNPRYQVTQFGKPVTLSCSQTLNHNVMYWYQQKSSQAPKLLFHYYDKDFNNEADTPDNFQSRRPNTSFCFLDIRSPGLGDTAMYLCATSRENQPQHFGDGTRLSIL.

CDR3 bases: TGTGCCAGCAGTTTAACGGTCCAGGGGAGCACAGATACGCAGTATTTT. This encodes CASSLTVQGSTDTQYF. The J gene is TRBJ2-3, the V gene TRBV28; possible D gene TRBD1, 6 bases. This CDR3 spans 16 amino acids. V shed 2 bases and J shed 0 bases, with 12 bases lying between them. Germline lookup yields CDR1 MDHEN and CDR2 SYDVKM.

The rearrangement links TRBV7-2 to TRBJ2-3; unclear D gene. This CDR3 is 14 amino acids long. V lost 2 bases to trimming and J lost 2 bases, with 8 bases between them. In germline, CDR1 is SGHTA, CDR2 FQGNSA. Here the CDR3 reads CASSLRANTDTQYF. In DNA form, the CDR3 reads TGTGCCAGCAGCTTACGTGCGAACACAGATACGCAGTATTTT.

This clonotype was seen a few times. V usage is TRBV20-1 and J usage is TRBJ1-5; 10 nucleotides agree with TRBD1. Germline assignment: CDR1 DFQATT and CDR2 SNEGSKA (reference sequence). This CDR3 is 18 amino acids long. The ends lost 5 bases at V and 4 bases at J; junction bases unmatched: 17. The DNA for the CDR3 is TGCAGTGCTCCCCGGGACAGGGGTTTATTGCGGTCTAATCAGCCCCAGCATTTT. Amino acids: CSAPRDRGLLRSNQPQHF.

This clonotype was counted a single time. This sequence joins TRBV27 and TRBJ1-5, with a tentative D call TRBD1 (5 bases). V lost 5 bases, J lost 7 bases, and 12 bases lay in between. The length of the CDR3 is 13 residues. Germline-derived CDR1 and CDR2 are MNHEY and SMNVEV (reference sequence). CDR3 sequence (DNA): TGTGCCAGCAGTGGGGCAGGTGGACAGCCCCAGCATTTT. Translating it yields CASSGAGGQPQHF.

Ten or more counts support this clonotype. The chain uses TRBV7-2 and TRBJ2-1; 10 bases agree with TRBD1. Germline V gene data show CDR1 as SGHTA and CDR2 as FQGNSA. With 5 bases clipped from V and 6 bases from J, the junction kept 4 bases outside the gene matches. The CDR3 contains 14 residues. Written as DNA, the CDR3 is TGTGCCAGCAGCCACGGACAGGGGGTCAATGAGCAGTTCTTC. It translates to CASSHGQGVNEQFF.

This rearrangement joins TRBV13 to TRBJ2-1, with 8 bases lining up with TRBD2. CDR1 and CDR2 (germline): PRHDT, FYEKMQ (reference sequence). Germline trimming cut 3 bases from V and 8 bases from J; bases unmatched to any gene: 9. The CDR3 length is 15 residues. In nucleotides, the CDR3 is TGTGCCAGCAGCTTTTGGGCGGGGGGATTCGATGAGCAGTTCTTC. Its protein product is CASSFWAGGFDEQFF.

The chain has TRBV12-3 or TRBV12-4 and TRBJ2-5; D is possibly TRBD1 (6 bases). This CDR3 comprises 14 residues. The V end lost 6 bases, the J end lost 2 bases, and 13 bases lay between the germline ends. The CDR3 loop reads CASSGRGGQETQYF. The CDR3 DNA reads as TGTGCCAGCAGCGGCAGGGGTGGGCAAGAGACCCAGTACTTC.

Turning to this clonotype: This may arise from a read error, as a much more abundant clone is one base away. Because the CDR3 is missing its conserved closing phenylalanine or tryptophan, this is likely a read error. This chain links TRBV12-3 or TRBV12-4 with TRBJ2-3, with D tentatively TRBD1 (6 bases). There are 14 residues in the CDR3. The ends were cut back, 6 bases at V and 3 bases at J, with 13 bases in the middle. In DNA form, the CDR3 reads TGTGCCAGCAGCCCATCAAGGGGGACAGATACGCAGTATTTG. Its protein product is CASSPSRGTDTQYL.

This clonotype has a handful of counts. The chain joins TRBV29-1 to TRBJ2-7; 11 nucleotides line up with TRBD1. The DNA end lines up better with TRBJ2-5; the J call may be wrong. Germline assignment: CDR1 SQVTM and CDR2 ANQGSEA. The CDR3 has 15 amino acids. The CDR3 spells CSVDSGQGAFETQYF. CDR3 bases: TGCAGCGTTGATAGTGGACAGGGGGCGTTCGAGACCCAGTACTTC.

Note on this clonotype: A much more abundant neighbour one base away suggests this may be a read error. This chain links TRBV12-3 or TRBV12-4 with TRBJ2-3; the D gene is possibly TRBD2 (6 bases). The CDR3 is made up of 14 amino acids. Trimming cost V 3 bases and J 4 bases, with 11 bases left between them. The CDR3 reads CASSFPGVADTQYF. The DNA for the CDR3 is TGTGCCAGCAGTTTCCCGGGGGTCGCAGATACGCAGTATTTT.

This clonotype has ten or more counts. The chain couples TRBV5-1 to TRBJ2-1, with D possibly being TRBD1 (5 bases). Per the germline V gene, CDR1 is SGHRS and CDR2 is YFSETQ. Trimming shortened V by 4 bases and J by 3 bases, and 8 bases separated the two germline ends. CDR3 length: 13 amino acids. CDR3 in DNA: TGCGCCAGCAGCCCGGACAACTACAATGAGCAGTTCTTC. Translation gives CASSPDNYNEQFF.

This sequence joins TRBV30 and TRBJ2-7; 7 bases map to TRBD1. The CDR3 has 14 amino acids. CDR1 is GTSNPN and CDR2 is SVGIG in the germline V gene (reference sequence). V lost 1 base and J lost 6; bases outside the gene matches: 9. The CDR3 coding sequence is TGTGCCTGGAGTGCAAACAGGGGATTCGGCGAGCAGTACTTC. Protein sequence: CAWSANRGFGEQYF.

The chain joins TRBV6-6 to TRBJ1-2, with no clear D. This CDR3 has 14 amino acids. The germline V gene encodes CDR1 MNHNY and CDR2 SVGAGI (reference sequence). Between the trimmed V and J ends, which lost 0 bases and 8 bases, there was a span of 13 bases. The CDR3 DNA reads as TGTGCCAGCAGTTACTCGAGGCATTCGGAGGGCTACACCTTC. It is translated as CASSYSRHSEGYTF.

The rearrangement uses TRBV12-3 or TRBV12-4 and TRBJ2-1; 8 positions match TRBD1. The CDR3 has 15 amino acids. Trimming cost V 6 bases and J 1 base; bases outside gene matches: 5. The CDR3 coding sequence is TGTGCCAGCAGCCAGGACAGGGCTTCCTACAATGAGCAGTTCTTC. It specifies CASSQDRASYNEQFF.

V is TRBV4-2 and J is TRBJ1-1; D gene ambiguous. Germline CDR1 and CDR2: LGHNA and YNFKEQ. The CDR3 length is 13 residues. V dropped 0 bases and J dropped 8 bases, with 10 bases sitting between them. The CDR3 DNA sequence: TGTGCCAGCAGCCAAGAAACTTGGATCGAAGCTTTCTTT. Its protein product is CASSQETWIEAFF.

V gene TRBV24-1 combines with J gene TRBJ2-2; 7 positions match TRBD2. This CDR3 has 15 residues. V was clipped by 7 bases and J by 1 base; unmatched bases: 5. Germline V lookup: CDR1 KGHDR, CDR2 SFDVKD. CDR3 DNA sequence: TGTGCCACCAGCTCAGCGGGACGGAACACCGGGGAGCTGTTTTTT. It specifies CATSSAGRNTGELFF.

As DNA, the CDR3 is TGCAGTGCAACTATGGGACTAGCGGGGACACAAGAGACCCAGTACTTC. Residues: CSATMGLAGTQETQYF. The rearrangement joins TRBV20-1 to TRBJ2-5; 13 bases agree with TRBD2. CDR1 DFQATT and CDR2 SNEGSKA come from the germline V gene (reference sequence). The trim removed 6 bases at V and 2 bases at J, leaving 9 bases unmatched. This CDR3 has 16 residues.

The chain uses TRBV12-3 or TRBV12-4 and TRBJ1-6, with 7 bases aligning to TRBD1. CDR3 length: 14 amino acids. Unmatched junction bases numbered 7, after V lost 6 bases and J lost 8 bases. The CDR3 loop is CASRTGRGDSPLHF. Written as DNA, the CDR3 is TGTGCCAGCAGGACAGGGAGGGGGGATTCACCCCTCCACTTT.

About this clonotype: It may be a read error: a sequence one base away is much more abundant. The CDR3 protein is CTSSQVGTDEETQYF. The CDR3 DNA follows: TGCACCAGCAGCCAAGTCGGGACAGACGAAGAGACCCAGTACTTC. The chain combines TRBV4-1 with TRBJ2-7; 7 bases fit TRBD1. The end of the DNA fits TRBJ2-5 better, so the J call may be wrong. Germline-derived CDR1 and CDR2 are MGHRA and YSYEKL. This CDR3 spans 15 amino acids.